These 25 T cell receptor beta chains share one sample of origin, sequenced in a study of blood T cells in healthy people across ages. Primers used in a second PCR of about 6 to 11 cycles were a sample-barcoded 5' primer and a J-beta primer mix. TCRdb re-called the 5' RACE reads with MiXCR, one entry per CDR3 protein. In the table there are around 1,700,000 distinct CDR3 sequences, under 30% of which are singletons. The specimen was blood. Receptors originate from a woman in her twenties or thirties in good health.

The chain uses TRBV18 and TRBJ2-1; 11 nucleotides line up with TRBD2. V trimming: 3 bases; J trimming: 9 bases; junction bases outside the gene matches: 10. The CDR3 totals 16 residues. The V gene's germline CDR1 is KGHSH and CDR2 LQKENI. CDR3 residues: CASSPGGTSGGGEQFF. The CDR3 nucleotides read TGTGCCAGCTCACCCGGCGGGACTAGCGGTGGTGGTGAGCAGTTCTTC.

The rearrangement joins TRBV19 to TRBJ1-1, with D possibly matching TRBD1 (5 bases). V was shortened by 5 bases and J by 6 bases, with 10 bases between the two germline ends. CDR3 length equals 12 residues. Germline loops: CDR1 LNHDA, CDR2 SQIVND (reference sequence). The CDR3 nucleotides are TGTGCCAGTAGTTGGCGGGGGGCTGAAGCTTTCTTT. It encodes CASSWRGAEAFF. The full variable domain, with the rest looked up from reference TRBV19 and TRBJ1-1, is DGGITQSPKYLFRKEGQNVTLSCEQNLNHDAMYWYRQDPGQGLRLIYYSQIVNDFQKGDIAEGYSVSREKKESFPLTVTSAQKNPTAFYLCASSWRGAEAFFGQGTRLTVV.

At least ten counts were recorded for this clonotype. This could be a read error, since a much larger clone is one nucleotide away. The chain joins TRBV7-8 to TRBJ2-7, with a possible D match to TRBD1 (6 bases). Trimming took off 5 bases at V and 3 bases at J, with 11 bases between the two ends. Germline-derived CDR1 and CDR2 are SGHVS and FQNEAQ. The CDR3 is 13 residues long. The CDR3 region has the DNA TGTGCCAGCAGCCGGACAGTGGGCTACGAGCAGTACTTC. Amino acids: CASSRTVGYEQYF.

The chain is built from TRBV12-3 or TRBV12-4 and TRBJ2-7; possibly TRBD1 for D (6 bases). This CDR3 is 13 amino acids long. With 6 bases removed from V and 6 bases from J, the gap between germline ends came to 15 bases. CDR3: CASSTNRDREQYF. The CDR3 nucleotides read TGTGCCAGCAGCACAAACAGGGACCGCGAGCAGTACTTC.

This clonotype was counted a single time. The CDR3 protein is CSAFRDYYNEQYF. The CDR3 nucleotides read TGCAGTGCTTTCCGGGACTACTACAATGAGCAGTACTTC. The rearrangement joins TRBV20-1 to TRBJ2-1, with 7 bases identical to TRBD2. The J call is doubtful: the DNA matches TRBJ2-7 better. This CDR3 region has 13 residues. The germline V gene has CDR1 DFQATT and CDR2 SNEGSKA (reference sequence).

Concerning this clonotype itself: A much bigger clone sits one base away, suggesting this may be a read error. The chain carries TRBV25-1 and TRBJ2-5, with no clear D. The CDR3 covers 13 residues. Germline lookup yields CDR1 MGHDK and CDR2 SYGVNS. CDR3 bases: TGTGCCAGCAGGGAATCAATTGAGGAGACCCAGTACTTC. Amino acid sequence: CASRESIEETQYF.

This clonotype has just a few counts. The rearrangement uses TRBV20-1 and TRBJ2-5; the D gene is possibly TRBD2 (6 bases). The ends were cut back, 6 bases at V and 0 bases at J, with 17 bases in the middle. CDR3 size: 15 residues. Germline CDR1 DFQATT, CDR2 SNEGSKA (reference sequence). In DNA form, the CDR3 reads TGCAGTGCCCGACGGGACTTGGCGTACCAAGAGACCCAGTACTTC. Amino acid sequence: CSARRDLAYQETQYF.

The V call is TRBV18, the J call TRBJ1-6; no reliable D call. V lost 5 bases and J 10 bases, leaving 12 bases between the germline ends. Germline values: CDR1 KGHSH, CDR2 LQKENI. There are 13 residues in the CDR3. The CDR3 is CASSDGERSPLHF. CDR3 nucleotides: TGTGCCAGCTCAGATGGGGAGAGATCACCCCTCCACTTT.

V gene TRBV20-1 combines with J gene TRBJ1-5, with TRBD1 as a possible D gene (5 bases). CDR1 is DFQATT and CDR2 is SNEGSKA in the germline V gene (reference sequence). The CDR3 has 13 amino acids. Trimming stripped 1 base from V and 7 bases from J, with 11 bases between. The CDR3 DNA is TGCAGTGCTAGAGTAGGGGACGGGCAGCCCCAGCATTTT. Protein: CSARVGDGQPQHF.

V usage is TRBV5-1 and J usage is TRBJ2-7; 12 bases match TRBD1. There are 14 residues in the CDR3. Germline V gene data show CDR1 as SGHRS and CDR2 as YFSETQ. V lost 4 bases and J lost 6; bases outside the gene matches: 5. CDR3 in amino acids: CASSMGQGAVEQYF. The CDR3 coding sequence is TGCGCCAGCAGCATGGGACAGGGGGCGGTCGAGCAGTACTTC.

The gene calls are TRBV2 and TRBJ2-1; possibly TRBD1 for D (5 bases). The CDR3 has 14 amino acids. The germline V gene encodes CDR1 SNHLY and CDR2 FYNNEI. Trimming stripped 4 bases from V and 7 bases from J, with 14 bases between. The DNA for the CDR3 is TGTGCCAGCAGTGTGCGTTCAGGGCATAATGAGCAGTTCTTC. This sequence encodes CASSVRSGHNEQFF.

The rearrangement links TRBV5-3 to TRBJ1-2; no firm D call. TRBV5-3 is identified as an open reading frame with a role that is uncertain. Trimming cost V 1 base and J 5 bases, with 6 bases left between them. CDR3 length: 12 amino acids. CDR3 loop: CARSLIGYGYTF. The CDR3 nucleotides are TGTGCCAGAAGCTTGATAGGATATGGCTACACCTTC.

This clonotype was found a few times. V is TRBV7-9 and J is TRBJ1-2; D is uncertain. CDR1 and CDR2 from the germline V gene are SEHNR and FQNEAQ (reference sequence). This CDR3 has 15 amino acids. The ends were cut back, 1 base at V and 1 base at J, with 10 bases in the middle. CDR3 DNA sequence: TGTGCCAGCAGCTTAGACTCCAATGGTAACTATGGCTACACCTTC. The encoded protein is CASSLDSNGNYGYTF. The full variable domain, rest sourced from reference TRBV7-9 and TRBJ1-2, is DTGVSQNPRHKITKRGQNVTFRCDPISEHNRLYWYRQTLGQGPEFLTYFQNEAQLEKSRLLSDRFSAERPKGSFSTLEIQRTEQGDSAMYLCASSLDSNGNYGYTFGSGTRLTVV.

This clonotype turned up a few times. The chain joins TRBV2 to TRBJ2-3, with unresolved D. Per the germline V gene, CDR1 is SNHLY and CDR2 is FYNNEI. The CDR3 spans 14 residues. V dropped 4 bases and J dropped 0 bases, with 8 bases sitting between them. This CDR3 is CASSGDISTDTQYF. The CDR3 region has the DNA TGTGCCAGCAGTGGTGACATTAGCACAGATACGCAGTATTTT.

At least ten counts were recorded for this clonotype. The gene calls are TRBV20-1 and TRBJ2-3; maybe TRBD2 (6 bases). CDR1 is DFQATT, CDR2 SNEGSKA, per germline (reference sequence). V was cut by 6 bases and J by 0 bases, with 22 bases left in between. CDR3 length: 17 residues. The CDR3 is CSATRAGIDSSTDTQYF. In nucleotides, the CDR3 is TGCAGTGCCACCCGGGCGGGGATTGATTCTAGCACAGATACGCAGTATTTT.

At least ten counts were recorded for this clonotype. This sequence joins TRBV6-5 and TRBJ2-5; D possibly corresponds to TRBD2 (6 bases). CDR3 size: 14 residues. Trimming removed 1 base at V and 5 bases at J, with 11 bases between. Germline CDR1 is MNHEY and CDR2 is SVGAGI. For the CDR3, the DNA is TGTGCCAGCAGTTACTTGGCTAGCGTGGAGACCCAGTACTTC. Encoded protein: CASSYLASVETQYF.

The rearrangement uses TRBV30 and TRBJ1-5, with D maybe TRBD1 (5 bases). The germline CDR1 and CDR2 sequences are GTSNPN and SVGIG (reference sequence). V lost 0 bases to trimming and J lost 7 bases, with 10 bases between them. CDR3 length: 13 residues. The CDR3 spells CAWSVLQGQPQHF. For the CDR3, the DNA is TGTGCCTGGAGTGTACTTCAGGGCCAGCCCCAGCATTTT.

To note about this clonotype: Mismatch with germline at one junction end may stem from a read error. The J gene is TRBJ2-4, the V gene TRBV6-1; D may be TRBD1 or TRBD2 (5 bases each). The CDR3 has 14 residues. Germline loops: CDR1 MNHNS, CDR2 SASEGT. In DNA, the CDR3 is TGTGCTAGCAGTGCTGGGGGTTGCCGTACGGAGCAGTACTTC. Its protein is CASSAGGCRTEQYF.

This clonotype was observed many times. As DNA, the CDR3 is TGTGCCAGCAGTTTCCAAGGGGTCCCAGATACGCAGTATTTT. Protein product: CASSFQGVPDTQYF. This chain links TRBV12-3 or TRBV12-4 with TRBJ2-3, with D perhaps TRBD1 (5 bases). There are 14 residues in the CDR3. The V end lost 3 bases, the J end lost 4 bases, and 11 bases lay between the germline ends.

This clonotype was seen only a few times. CDR3 DNA: TGTGCCAGCAGTATGGAGGGGGGTGGCTACACCTTC. Its protein is CASSMEGGGYTF. This rearrangement joins TRBV2 to TRBJ1-2; a possible D gene is TRBD1 (6 bases). CDR1 is SNHLY and CDR2 is FYNNEI in the germline V gene. V was pared by 5 bases and J by 7 bases, with 11 bases between. The CDR3 consists of 12 residues. The full variable domain, with the rest looked up from reference TRBV2 and TRBJ1-2, is EPEVTQTPSHQVTQMGQEVILRCVPISNHLYFYWYRQILGQKVEFLVSFYNNEISEKSEIFDDQFSVERPDGSNFTLKIRSTKLEDSAMYFCASSMEGGGYTFGSGTRLTVV.

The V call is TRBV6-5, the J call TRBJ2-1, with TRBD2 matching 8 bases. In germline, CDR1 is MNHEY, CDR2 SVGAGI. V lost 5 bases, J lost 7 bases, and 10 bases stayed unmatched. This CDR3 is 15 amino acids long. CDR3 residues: CASSRSSVAGNEQFF. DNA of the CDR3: TGTGCCAGCAGTCGTAGTTCCGTAGCGGGAAATGAGCAGTTCTTC.

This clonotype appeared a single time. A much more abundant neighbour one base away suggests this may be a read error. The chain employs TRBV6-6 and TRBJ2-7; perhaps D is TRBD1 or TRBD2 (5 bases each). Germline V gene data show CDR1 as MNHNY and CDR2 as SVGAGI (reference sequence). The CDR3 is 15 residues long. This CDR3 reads CASSSSRDRSYERYF. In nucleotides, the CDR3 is TGTGCCAGCAGCTCATCCCGGGACCGCTCCTACGAGCGGTACTTC.

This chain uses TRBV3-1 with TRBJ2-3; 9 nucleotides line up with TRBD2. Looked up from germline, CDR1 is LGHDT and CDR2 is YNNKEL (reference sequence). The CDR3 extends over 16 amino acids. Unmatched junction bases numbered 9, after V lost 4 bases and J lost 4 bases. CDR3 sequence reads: CASSRRLADISDTQYF. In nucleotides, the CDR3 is TGTGCCAGCAGCCGCAGACTAGCGGACATCTCAGATACGCAGTATTTT.

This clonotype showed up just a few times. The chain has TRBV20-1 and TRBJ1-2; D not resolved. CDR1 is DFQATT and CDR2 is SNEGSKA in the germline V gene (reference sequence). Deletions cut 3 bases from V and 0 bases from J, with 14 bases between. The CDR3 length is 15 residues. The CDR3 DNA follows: TGCAGTGCTAGTGAGAGTCTCCTGGCTAACTATGGCTACACCTTC. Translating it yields CSASESLLANYGYTF.

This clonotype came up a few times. The CDR3 nucleotides are TGTGCCAGCAGCTTAGCAGGGGACCCAACCAATCAGCCCCAGCATTTT. Its translation: CASSLAGDPTNQPQHF. The V and J genes are TRBV7-8 and TRBJ1-5, with a tentative D call TRBD1 (5 bases). CDR3 length equals 16 residues. Germline values: CDR1 SGHVS, CDR2 FQNEAQ. The germline V and J ends were trimmed by 0 bases and 3 bases, with 12 bases remaining between them. The complete variable domain, with remaining parts taken from reference TRBV7-8 and TRBJ1-5, reads GAGVSQSPRYKVAKRGQDVALRCDPISGHVSLFWYQQALGQGPEFLTYFQNEAQLDKSGLPSDRFFAERPEGSVSTLKIQRTQQEDSAVYLCASSLAGDPTNQPQHFGDGTRLSIL.